The entry that follows covers one T cell receptor beta chain sequence. This entry belongs to a study of blood T cell repertoires in COVID-19. J lost 7 bases, V lost 0 bases, and 6 bases had no gene match. This CDR3 region has 16 residues. Germline V gene sequence: CDR1 LNHNV, CDR2 YYDKDF (reference sequence). In the source study's methods: Reference gene primers were amplified, and this amplification served to estimate nucleated cell counts. Method: immunoSEQ multiplex PCR; TCRdb's copy keeps in-frame clones and lacks some. The V and J calls and the clone size are those of that table, but D and trimming were determined from the DNA. The profile shows 200,000 to 250,000 clones, nearly 90% of them singletons.

Input material: PBMCs or T cells enriched from blood (not recorded which). The sequence derives from a man aged 30 to 39 who had recovered from COVID-19. V usage is TRBV15 and J usage is TRBJ2-1; 10 bases line up with TRBD2. CDR3 DNA sequence: TGTGCCACCAGCAGAGATCTGGCTAGCGGGGGAAATGAGCAGTTCTTC. It translates to CATSRDLASGGNEQFF.